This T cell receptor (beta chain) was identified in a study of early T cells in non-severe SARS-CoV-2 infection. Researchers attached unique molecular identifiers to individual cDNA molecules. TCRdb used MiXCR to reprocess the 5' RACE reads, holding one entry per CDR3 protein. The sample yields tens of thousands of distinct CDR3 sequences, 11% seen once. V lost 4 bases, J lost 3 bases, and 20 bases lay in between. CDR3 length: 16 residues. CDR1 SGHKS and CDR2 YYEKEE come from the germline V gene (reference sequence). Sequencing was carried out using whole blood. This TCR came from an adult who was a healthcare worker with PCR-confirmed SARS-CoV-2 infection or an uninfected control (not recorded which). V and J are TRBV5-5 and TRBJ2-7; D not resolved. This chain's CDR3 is CASSASPQFTIYEQYF. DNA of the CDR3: TGTGCCAGCAGCGCCTCCCCCCAGTTTACTATCTACGAGCAGTACTTC. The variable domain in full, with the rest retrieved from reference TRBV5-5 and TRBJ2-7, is DAGVTQSPTHLIKTRGQQVTLRCSPISGHKSVSWYQQVLGQGPQFIFQYYEKEERGRGNFPDRFSARQFPNYSSELNVNALLLGDSALYLCASSASPQFTIYEQYFGPGTRLTVT.